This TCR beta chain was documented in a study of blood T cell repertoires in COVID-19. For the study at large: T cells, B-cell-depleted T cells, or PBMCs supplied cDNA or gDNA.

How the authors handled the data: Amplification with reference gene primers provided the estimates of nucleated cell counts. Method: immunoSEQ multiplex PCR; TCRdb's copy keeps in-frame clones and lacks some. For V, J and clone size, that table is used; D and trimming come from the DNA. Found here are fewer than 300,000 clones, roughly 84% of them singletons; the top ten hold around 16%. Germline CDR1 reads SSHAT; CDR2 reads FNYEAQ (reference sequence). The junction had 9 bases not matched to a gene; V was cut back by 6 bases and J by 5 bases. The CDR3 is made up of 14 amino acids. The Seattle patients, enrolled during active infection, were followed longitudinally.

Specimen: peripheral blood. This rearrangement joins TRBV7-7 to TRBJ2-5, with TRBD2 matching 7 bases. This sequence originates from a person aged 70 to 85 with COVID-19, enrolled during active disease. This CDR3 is CASRAAGTKETQYF. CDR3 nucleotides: TGTGCCAGCAGGGCCGCCGGGACTAAGGAGACCCAGTACTTC.